A selection of T cell receptor beta chains follows, all from one sample in a study of blood T cells in healthy people across ages. TCRdb ran MiXCR on the 5' RACE reads and lists one entry per CDR3 protein. The sample lists more than 1,000,000 distinct CDR3 sequences; around 25% were seen once. These sequences were also reported in another study, on T cells of mothers and their children.

Sequenced: blood. These receptors were obtained from a girl between 2 and 10 years old in good health. Both conserved end residues are part of each CDR3. The order of the fields is CDR3 protein, CDR3 DNA, clone size, J gene, V gene, D gene. The D gene is left open where the match is weak. Clone size is given for some rows only: seen once, a few or many times, or a class if the clone is expanded.

CDR3aa: CASSPPNGRGWGYTF
CDR3nt: TGTGCCAGCTCACCACCGAACGGCCGCGGGTGGGGCTACACCTTC
abundance: few
j_gene: TRBJ1-2
v_gene: TRBV18
d_gene: -

CDR3aa: CATSDLTPGSNTEAFF
CDR3nt: TGTGCCACCAGTGACCTCACGCCGGGGTCGAACACTGAAGCTTTCTTT
abundance: few
j_gene: TRBJ1-1
v_gene: TRBV24-1
d_gene: -

CDR3aa: CASSRTGNEYEQYF
CDR3nt: TGTGCCAGCAGCCGGACAGGGAACGAATACGAGCAGTACTTC
abundance: few
j_gene: TRBJ2-7
v_gene: TRBV7-2
d_gene: TRBD1

CDR3aa: CASSLELGKYEQYF
CDR3nt: TGTGCCAGCAGCTTAGAGCTGGGGAAGTACGAGCAGTACTTC
abundance: many
j_gene: TRBJ2-7
v_gene: TRBV7-2
d_gene: -

CDR3aa: CASSWWNTGELFF
CDR3nt: TGTGCCAGCAGCTGGTGGAACACCGGGGAGCTGTTTTTT
abundance: few
j_gene: TRBJ2-2
v_gene: TRBV11-2
d_gene: -

CDR3aa: CASSFQGTSLYEQFF
CDR3nt: TGTGCCAGCTCCTTCCAGGGGACTAGTCTCTATGAGCAGTTCTTC
abundance: -
j_gene: TRBJ2-1
v_gene: TRBV12-3/TRBV12-4
d_gene: TRBD2

CDR3aa: CASSLRGETQHF
CDR3nt: TGCGCCAGCAGCTTGCGGGGGGAGACCCAGCACTTC
abundance: once
j_gene: TRBJ2-5
v_gene: TRBV5-1
d_gene: TRBD2

CDR3aa: CASSLDTDTQYF
CDR3nt: TGTGCCAGCAGCTTAGACACAGATACGCAGTATTTT
abundance: many
j_gene: TRBJ2-3
v_gene: TRBV5-1
d_gene: -

CDR3aa: CSARDLTSLGEAFF
CDR3nt: TGCAGTGCTAGAGACCTAACCAGTCTGGGTGAAGCTTTCTTT
abundance: -
j_gene: TRBJ1-1
v_gene: TRBV20-1
d_gene: -

CDR3aa: CASSVGATGNTEAFF
CDR3nt: TGTGCCAGCAGCGTAGGGGCTACAGGGAACACTGAAGCTTTCTTT
abundance: few
j_gene: TRBJ1-1
v_gene: TRBV9
d_gene: -

CDR3aa: CASSLLGAENTDTQYF
CDR3nt: TGTGCCAGCAGTTTGCTCGGAGCGGAAAACACAGATACGCAGTATTTT
abundance: -
j_gene: TRBJ2-3
v_gene: TRBV27
d_gene: -

CDR3aa: CASSSITYNEQFF
CDR3nt: TGTGCCAGCAGCTCCATCACCTACAATGAGCAGTTCTTC
abundance: few
j_gene: TRBJ2-1
v_gene: TRBV11-2
d_gene: -

CDR3aa: CASSWSPEQYF
CDR3nt: TGTGCCAGCAGTTGGTCTCCGGAGCAGTACTTC
abundance: -
j_gene: TRBJ2-7
v_gene: TRBV27
d_gene: -

CDR3aa: CASTLDVYNSPLHF
CDR3nt: TGTGCCAGCACCCTGGACGTTTATAATTCACCCCTCCACTTT
abundance: once
j_gene: TRBJ1-6
v_gene: TRBV12-3/TRBV12-4
d_gene: -

CDR3aa: CASSYRASNEQFF
CDR3nt: TGTGCCAGCAGTTACAGAGCTAGCAATGAGCAGTTCTTC
abundance: -
j_gene: TRBJ2-1
v_gene: TRBV6-6
d_gene: -

CDR3aa: CASSRQGEELFF
CDR3nt: TGCGCCAGCAGCCGACAGGGTGAGGAACTGTTTTTT
abundance: few
j_gene: TRBJ1-4
v_gene: TRBV5-1
d_gene: TRBD1

CDR3aa: CSASWDRENIQYF
CDR3nt: TGCAGTGCTAGCTGGGACAGGGAAAACATTCAGTACTTC
abundance: few
j_gene: TRBJ2-4
v_gene: TRBV20-1
d_gene: TRBD1

CDR3aa: CASSLQVEDIQYF
CDR3nt: TGTGCCAGCAGTTTACAGGTCGAGGACATTCAGTACTTC
abundance: few
j_gene: TRBJ2-4
v_gene: TRBV12-3/TRBV12-4
d_gene: -

CDR3aa: CASSLGTMMAGNTIYF
CDR3nt: TGTGCCAGCAGCTTGGGGACAATGATGGCTGGAAACACCATATATTTT
abundance: -
j_gene: TRBJ1-3
v_gene: TRBV7-2
d_gene: -

CDR3aa: CASSSQDSYEQYF
CDR3nt: TGTGCCAGCAGTTCGCAGGATTCCTACGAGCAGTACTTC
abundance: few
j_gene: TRBJ2-7
v_gene: TRBV28
d_gene: -

CDR3aa: CASSPTGGDTNYGYTF
CDR3nt: TGTGCCAGCAGCCCGACAGGGGGTGATACTAACTATGGCTACACCTTC
abundance: few
j_gene: TRBJ1-2
v_gene: TRBV7-8
d_gene: TRBD1

CDR3aa: CASSYPVGRQPQHF
CDR3nt: TGTGCCAGCAGTTACCCCGTAGGTAGGCAGCCCCAGCATTTT
abundance: few
j_gene: TRBJ1-5
v_gene: TRBV6-6
d_gene: -

CDR3aa: CASSPPAGYEQYF
CDR3nt: TGTGCCAGCAGTCCACCCGCGGGGTACGAGCAGTACTTC
abundance: -
j_gene: TRBJ2-7
v_gene: TRBV7-9
d_gene: -

CDR3aa: CASSGTASTDTQYF
CDR3nt: TGTGCCAGCAGTGGGACGGCTAGCACAGATACGCAGTATTTT
abundance: few
j_gene: TRBJ2-3
v_gene: TRBV28
d_gene: -

CDR3aa: CASSSGQIGKLFF
CDR3nt: TGTGCCAGCAGCTCGGGACAGATTGGAAAACTGTTTTTT
abundance: -
j_gene: TRBJ1-4
v_gene: TRBV7-6
d_gene: TRBD1

CDR3aa: CASSPGREGHNEQFF
CDR3nt: TGTGCCAGTAGCCCCGGGCGGGAGGGCCACAATGAGCAGTTCTTC
abundance: -
j_gene: TRBJ2-1
v_gene: TRBV19
d_gene: TRBD2

CDR3aa: CASSLAAGANTEAFF
CDR3nt: TGTGCCAGCAGCTTAGCGGCAGGTGCAAACACTGAAGCTTTCTTT
abundance: -
j_gene: TRBJ1-1
v_gene: TRBV7-9
d_gene: -

CDR3aa: CASAHPGGPTDTQYF
CDR3nt: TGTGCCAGCGCCCATCCTGGGGGGCCCACAGATACGCAGTATTTT
abundance: -
j_gene: TRBJ2-3
v_gene: TRBV18
d_gene: -

CDR3aa: CASGAEEIFYGYTF
CDR3nt: TGCGCCAGCGGGGCGGAAGAGATTTTCTATGGCTACACCTTC
abundance: -
j_gene: TRBJ1-2
v_gene: TRBV10-2
d_gene: -

CDR3aa: CAISDGLAEETQYF
CDR3nt: TGTGCCATCTCCGACGGACTAGCAGAAGAGACCCAGTACTTC
abundance: few
j_gene: TRBJ2-5
v_gene: TRBV10-3
d_gene: TRBD2

CDR3aa: CASSPDRDDGELFF
CDR3nt: TGTGCCAGCAGCCCGGACAGGGACGACGGGGAGCTGTTTTTT
abundance: -
j_gene: TRBJ2-2
v_gene: TRBV4-2
d_gene: TRBD1

CDR3aa: CSASHRDRVDEQYF
CDR3nt: TGCAGTGCTAGTCACCGGGACAGGGTTGACGAGCAGTACTTC
abundance: -
j_gene: TRBJ2-7
v_gene: TRBV20-1
d_gene: TRBD1

CDR3aa: CASRNGLYGYTF
CDR3nt: TGTGCCAGCAGAAACGGGCTGTATGGCTACACCTTC
abundance: few
j_gene: TRBJ1-2
v_gene: TRBV7-9
d_gene: -

CDR3aa: CASSHSGTGEQFF
CDR3nt: TGTGCCAGCAGCCATTCCGGGACTGGTGAGCAGTTCTTC
abundance: few
j_gene: TRBJ2-1
v_gene: TRBV28
d_gene: -

CDR3aa: CASSYIRDRSTDTQYF
CDR3nt: TGTGCCAGCAGCTACATCCGGGACAGGAGCACAGATACGCAGTATTTT
abundance: -
j_gene: TRBJ2-3
v_gene: TRBV6-5
d_gene: TRBD1

CDR3aa: CASSDPLSIEAGAQETQYF
CDR3nt: TGTGCCAGCAGCGACCCCCTAAGCATTGAGGCGGGGGCGCAAGAGACCCAGTACTTC
abundance: -
j_gene: TRBJ2-5
v_gene: TRBV2
d_gene: -

CDR3aa: CASNRDTNSPLHF
CDR3nt: TGTGCCAGCAACCGGGACACCAATTCACCCCTCCACTTT
abundance: -
j_gene: TRBJ1-6
v_gene: TRBV9
d_gene: -

CDR3aa: CASSLGTATGELFF
CDR3nt: TGTGCCAGCAGCTTGGGAACAGCCACCGGGGAGCTGTTTTTT
abundance: -
j_gene: TRBJ2-2
v_gene: TRBV7-9
d_gene: -

CDR3aa: CASSLRSRQGNEKLFF
CDR3nt: TGTGCCAGCAGCTTACGTTCTAGACAGGGGAACGAAAAACTGTTTTTT
abundance: -
j_gene: TRBJ1-4
v_gene: TRBV5-5
d_gene: TRBD1

CDR3aa: CASSPPDSGANVLTF
CDR3nt: TGTGCCAGCAGCCCCCCCGACTCTGGGGCCAACGTCCTGACTTTC
abundance: -
j_gene: TRBJ2-6
v_gene: TRBV5-5
d_gene: -